In this sample, the clone carrying this TCR beta chain turned up a few times. The antigen remains undetermined. The PCR had 60 Vbeta and 13 Jbeta primers. Sequencing was performed with immunoSEQ multiplex PCR; in TCRdb, only in-frame clones are kept and a portion is missing. The sample lists over 150,000 clones; roughly 80% were seen once. These data are taken from a study of cytomegalovirus exposure and HLA in healthy donors. Findings of the study overall: A later examination showed that TCR association rates differed by HLA locus, with DRB1 most and HLA-C fewest.

This CDR3 has 17 amino acids. The V gene is TRBV21-1, the J gene TRBJ1-5. TRBV21-1 represents a pseudogene. The receptor's source is a middle-aged man in good health and CMV-seronegative. Sequencing used PBMCs. The CDR3 bases are TGTGCCAGCAGCAAAGTACCTTCCCCACGGGGCAATCAGCCCCAGCATTTT. Protein sequence: CASSKVPSPRGNQPQHF.